The 27 T cell receptor beta chains in this list originate from one sample, sequenced in a study of shared clonotypes between healthy human individuals. The data were produced by immunoSEQ multiplex PCR, yet TCRdb's version contains in-frame clones alone and is incomplete. This table has some 2,400,000 clones, nearly 97% appearing once. The material sequenced was naive CD4+ T cells sorted from blood. Subset described: CD45RA+ positively selected. The receptors shown here come from a man aged 18 to 30 in good health.

V usage is TRBV30 and J usage is TRBJ2-5; the D is unclear. The germline gives CDR1 GTSNPN, CDR2 SVGIG (reference sequence). V lost 4 bases and J lost 0, with 6 bases in between. The CDR3 consists of 12 residues. The CDR3 region is CAWTPYQETQYF. The CDR3 DNA follows: TGTGCCTGGACTCCGTACCAAGAGACCCAGTACTTC. The full variable domain, in which reference TRBV30 and TRBJ2-5 provide the parts outside the CDR3, is SQTIHQWPATLVQPVGSPLSLECTVEGTSNPNLYWYRQAAGRGLQLLFYSVGIGQISSEVPQNLSASRPQDRQFILSSKKLLLSDSGFYLCAWTPYQETQYFGPGTRLLVL.

The genes are TRBV18 and TRBJ1-4, with a tentative D call TRBD1 (6 bases). Per germline, CDR1 KGHSH and CDR2 LQKENI. CDR3 length: 15 amino acids. V dropped 2 bases and J dropped 5 bases, with 12 bases sitting between them. CDR3 protein: CASSPGAGVNEKLFF. The CDR3 nucleotides read TGTGCCAGCTCACCAGGGGCAGGGGTGAATGAAAAACTGTTTTTT. Variable domain in full (rest from reference TRBV18 and TRBJ1-4): NAGVMQNPRHLVRRRGQEARLRCSPMKGHSHVYWYRQLPEEGLKFMVYLQKENIIDESGMPKERFSAEFPKEGPSILRIQQVVRGDSAAYFCASSPGAGVNEKLFFGSGTQLSVL.

The V gene is TRBV27, the J gene TRBJ1-3; a weak D match, TRBD1 (5 bases). With 5 bases removed from V and 2 bases from J, the gap between germline ends came to 19 bases. The length of the CDR3 is 17 residues. The germline gives CDR1 MNHEY, CDR2 SMNVEV (reference sequence). CDR3: CASSERTGTFAGNTIYF. CDR3 DNA sequence: TGTGCCAGCAGTGAAAGGACGGGGACCTTTGCTGGAAACACCATATATTTT.

J is TRBJ1-2 and V is TRBV28, with D possibly matching TRBD1 (5 bases). CDR3 length equals 16 residues. Germline V lookup: CDR1 MDHEN, CDR2 SYDVKM. Trimming removed 7 bases at V and 5 bases at J, with 23 bases between. For the CDR3, the DNA is TGTGCCAGCAACCTACCCCGGTCGGGGGAAGGGTATGGCTACACCTTC. Amino acid sequence: CASNLPRSGEGYGYTF.

The rearrangement links TRBV10-3 to TRBJ2-1; D gene unclear. Germline V gene lookup returns CDR1 ENHRY and CDR2 SYGVKD. V was pared by 3 bases and J by 0 bases, with 12 bases between. This CDR3 comprises 16 residues. The CDR3 bases are TGTGCCATCAGTGAATTAACAGCGAGCTCCTACAATGAGCAGTTCTTC. It translates to CAISELTASSYNEQFF.

The chain combines TRBV10-3 with TRBJ1-2; D is ambiguous. The CDR3 length is 13 residues. Germline values: CDR1 ENHRY, CDR2 SYGVKD. V dropped 0 bases and J dropped 8 bases, with 10 bases sitting between them. CDR3 in amino acids: CAISESLYRGYTF. The CDR3 DNA follows: TGTGCCATCAGTGAGTCGTTATACCGGGGCTACACCTTC.

The chain couples TRBV18 to TRBJ2-7; TRBD1 matches 7 bases. The germline gives CDR1 KGHSH, CDR2 LQKENI. The CDR3 length is 14 residues. V was pared by 6 bases and J by 3 bases, with 8 bases of the junction left unmatched. The CDR3 coding sequence is TGTGCCAGCTCTCCGACAGGGTCCCACTACGAGCAGTACTTC. Its translation: CASSPTGSHYEQYF.

The chain couples TRBV5-4 to TRBJ1-1, with TRBD1 identical over 7 bases. V was pared by 2 bases and J by 1 base, with 5 bases of the junction left unmatched. The CDR3 contains 15 residues. Germline CDR1 SGHNT, CDR2 YYREEE (reference sequence). The CDR3 DNA follows: TGTGCCAGCAGCTTAACCGGGACAGCGAACACTGAAGCTTTCTTT. It yields the protein CASSLTGTANTEAFF.

The rearrangement joins TRBV5-5 to TRBJ1-1, with D uncertain. Between the trimmed V and J ends, which lost 4 bases and 3 bases, there was a span of 10 bases. The CDR3 length is 13 residues. Germline V gene lookup returns CDR1 SGHKS and CDR2 YYEKEE (reference sequence). As DNA, the CDR3 is TGTGCCAGCAGCCGGACTCTGGACACTGAAGCTTTCTTT. This translates into CASSRTLDTEAFF. Together with reference TRBV5-5 and TRBJ1-1, the CDR3 gives the full variable domain: DAGVTQSPTHLIKTRGQQVTLRCSPISGHKSVSWYQQVLGQGPQFIFQYYEKEERGRGNFPDRFSARQFPNYSSELNVNALLLGDSALYLCASSRTLDTEAFFGQGTRLTVV.

This rearrangement joins TRBV5-4 to TRBJ2-1, with D unclear. Trimming stripped 2 bases from V and 0 bases from J, with 12 bases between. The CDR3 covers 16 residues. The germline V gene has CDR1 SGHNT and CDR2 YYREEE (reference sequence). The CDR3 DNA reads TGTGCCAGCAGCTTCGACTCGTTGAGCTCCTACAATGAGCAGTTCTTC. Translating gives CASSFDSLSSYNEQFF. The whole variable domain, filled in from reference TRBV5-4 and TRBJ2-1, reads ETGVTQSPTHLIKTRGQQVTLRCSSQSGHNTVSWYQQALGQGPQFIFQYYREEENGRGNFPPRFSGLQFPNYSSELNVNALELDDSALYLCASSFDSLSSYNEQFFGPGTRLTVL.

The chain has TRBV29-1 and TRBJ1-2; D may be TRBD1 (6 bases). The germline V gene encodes CDR1 SQVTM and CDR2 ANQGSEA. V gave up 7 bases and J gave up 1 base, with 13 bases separating them. This CDR3 contains 13 residues. The CDR3 nucleotides read TGCAGCGCTGCACAGGGCCTTAACTATGGCTACACCTTC. Protein: CSAAQGLNYGYTF.

V and J are TRBV4-1 and TRBJ1-3; the match to TRBD1 covers 7 bases. Germline loops: CDR1 MGHRA, CDR2 YSYEKL. The CDR3 is made up of 17 amino acids. The ends lost 4 bases at V and 2 bases at J; junction bases unmatched: 11. The CDR3, as DNA: TGCGCCAGCAGCCGCCCGGTCGGGCAGGGGGCTGGAAACACCATATATTTT. Translated: CASSRPVGQGAGNTIYF.

About this clone: This sample includes further DNA sequences coding for the same CDR3. V usage is TRBV11-2 and J usage is TRBJ1-1, with a possible D match to TRBD1 (6 bases). Trimming left V 0 bases short and J 4 bases short, with 6 bases between. CDR3 size: 13 residues. Germline-derived CDR1 and CDR2 are SGHAT and FQNNGV. CDR3: CASSLEGGTEAFF. The DNA of the CDR3 is TGTGCCAGCAGCTTAGAAGGGGGCACTGAAGCTTTCTTT. Looking up the rest from reference TRBV11-2 and TRBJ1-1 gives the full variable domain: EAGVAQSPRYKIIEKRQSVAFWCNPISGHATLYWYQQILGQGPKLLIQFQNNGVVDDSQLPKDRFSAERLKGVDSTLKIQPAKLEDSAVYLCASSLEGGTEAFFGQGTRLTVV.

The chain joins TRBV15 to TRBJ1-2; D is perhaps TRBD1 (5 bases). Germline V lookup: CDR1 LNHNV, CDR2 YYDKDF (reference sequence). This CDR3 region has 14 residues. V dropped 0 bases and J dropped 4 bases, with 9 bases sitting between them. CDR3: CATSRDGGAYGYTF. CDR3 bases: TGTGCCACCAGCAGAGATGGAGGGGCCTATGGCTACACCTTC. The whole variable domain, filled in from reference TRBV15 and TRBJ1-2, reads DAMVIQNPRYQVTQFGKPVTLSCSQTLNHNVMYWYQQKSSQAPKLLFHYYDKDFNNEADTPDNFQSRRPNTSFCFLDIRSPGLGDTAMYLCATSRDGGAYGYTFGSGTRLTVV.

The chain has TRBV18 and TRBJ2-7, with a weak D call TRBD1 (5 bases). The CDR3 has 15 residues. Per germline, CDR1 KGHSH and CDR2 LQKENI. Trimming left V 2 bases short and J 3 bases short, with 14 bases between. CDR3 region: CASSPIAGKVYEQYF. The CDR3 nucleotides are TGTGCCAGCTCACCAATTGCAGGGAAGGTCTACGAGCAGTACTTC.

The chain employs TRBV5-4 and TRBJ1-2, with no clear D. The CDR3 length is 14 residues. Trimming left V 5 bases short and J 8 bases short, with 19 bases between. The germline gives CDR1 SGHNT, CDR2 YYREEE (reference sequence). The DNA for the CDR3 is TGTGCCAGCAGGTCGCCTAAACTTAATGCGGGCTACACCTTC. Amino acid sequence: CASRSPKLNAGYTF.

This clone has just one count. The chain employs TRBV6-1 and TRBJ2-7, with D tentatively TRBD1 or TRBD2 (6 bases each). Trimming took 6 bases from V and 4 from J, leaving 10 bases between them. CDR1 and CDR2 from the germline V gene are MNHNS and SASEGT. This CDR3 contains 12 residues. The CDR3 DNA reads as TGTGCCAGCAGCGGGGGCCTTTACGAGCAGTACTTC. Protein sequence: CASSGGLYEQYF.

V gene TRBV18 combines with J gene TRBJ2-3, with 8 positions matching TRBD2. V was clipped by 5 bases and J by 6 bases; unmatched bases: 10. CDR3 length: 15 residues. The germline V gene encodes CDR1 KGHSH and CDR2 LQKENI. This chain's CDR3 is CASSAGGLQRDTQYF. DNA for the CDR3: TGTGCCAGCTCAGCGGGGGGCCTCCAAAGGGATACGCAGTATTTT.

Here the CDR3 DNA reads TGCAGCGTACAGGGACTAGCCTCCTACGAGCAGTACTTC. It specifies CSVQGLASYEQYF. The chain uses TRBV29-1 and TRBJ2-7; 9 bases line up with TRBD2. The J segment lost 0 bases and the V segment lost 6 bases, leaving 3 bases of the junction unmatched. The germline CDR1 and CDR2 sequences are SQVTM and ANQGSEA. This CDR3 spans 13 amino acids.

This clone was counted once. The same CDR3 can be traced to other DNA sequences in this sample. The chain has TRBV19 and TRBJ1-5, with D possibly being TRBD1 (6 bases). CDR3 length: 14 amino acids. Trimming took off 4 bases at V and 1 base at J, with 8 bases between the two ends. Germline assignment: CDR1 LNHDA and CDR2 SQIVND (reference sequence). CDR3 DNA sequence: TGTGCCAGTAGTACACAGGGAAGCAATCAGCCCCAGCATTTT. This encodes CASSTQGSNQPQHF.

The chain carries TRBV9 and TRBJ2-2, with D hard to call. Germline assignment: CDR1 SGDLS and CDR2 YYNGEE. The CDR3 is made up of 15 amino acids. V lost 0 bases, J lost 4 bases, and 10 bases lay in between. CDR3 region: CASSVAEGITGELFF. The CDR3 DNA reads TGTGCCAGCAGCGTAGCCGAAGGGATCACCGGGGAGCTGTTTTTT.

The chain joins TRBV29-1 to TRBJ1-1, with D tentatively TRBD1 (5 bases). V gave up 6 bases and J gave up 5 bases, with 13 bases separating them. CDR3 size: 12 residues. The germline V gene encodes CDR1 SQVTM and CDR2 ANQGSEA. DNA for the CDR3: TGCAGCGTCGCACCGACAGTGACTGAAGCTTTCTTT. Its protein product is CSVAPTVTEAFF.

The V gene is TRBV6-1, the J gene TRBJ2-7; D perhaps matches TRBD2 (5 bases). The CDR3 sequence is 13 residues long. The V end lost 4 bases, the J end lost 4 bases, and 11 bases lay between the germline ends. Germline CDR1 and CDR2: MNHNS and SASEGT. CDR3 nucleotides: TGTGCCAGCAGTGGCCGCGGGTCTTACGAGCAGTACTTC. Amino acid sequence: CASSGRGSYEQYF.

V and J are TRBV7-2 and TRBJ1-5; 7 bases agree with TRBD1. The CDR3 runs to 15 residues. With V trimmed by 1 base and J by 4 bases, 4 bases remained unmatched. CDR1 SGHTA and CDR2 FQGNSA come from the germline V gene. The CDR3 protein is CASSLGTRGNQPQHF. The CDR3 DNA follows: TGTGCCAGCAGCTTAGGTACCAGGGGGAATCAGCCCCAGCATTTT.

The chain joins TRBV2 to TRBJ2-1; 12 bases line up with TRBD2. The CDR3 is made up of 14 amino acids. Germline V CDR1 and CDR2: SNHLY, FYNNEI. After removal of 8 bases from V and 6 bases from J, the junction contained 5 bases not matched to a gene. The CDR3 region is CASLGLAGFNEQFF. CDR3 coding DNA: TGTGCCAGCCTGGGACTAGCGGGCTTCAATGAGCAGTTCTTC.

The rearrangement uses TRBV6-6 and TRBJ2-2; D is uncertain. Trimming stripped 8 bases from V and 0 bases from J, with 10 bases between. The germline V gene encodes CDR1 MNHNY and CDR2 SVGAGI (reference sequence). The length of the CDR3 is 14 residues. CDR3 nucleotide sequence: TGTGCCAGCCGACCGCGAGCGAACACCGGGGAGCTGTTTTTT. Protein: CASRPRANTGELFF.

The rearrangement joins TRBV5-1 to TRBJ1-4; TRBD1 is a possible D gene (6 bases). V lost 3 bases and J lost 5, with 14 bases in between. CDR3 length equals 15 residues. Germline CDR1 is SGHRS and CDR2 is YFSETQ. The CDR3 DNA reads as TGCGCCAGCAGCTCGGTGGGGGCCCTCAATGAAAAACTGTTTTTT. Its translation: CASSSVGALNEKLFF.